The 12 T cell receptor beta chains below come from one sample, sequenced in a study of T cell responses to AZD1222 COVID-19 vaccine. Libraries were prepared by immunoSEQ multiplex PCR; TCRdb keeps only in-frame clonotypes and omits some of them. The sample holds 150,000 to 200,000 clones; roughly 94% are singletons and the top ten take around 0.66%. Sequences were derived from peripheral blood, sampled on day 0 of AZD1222 vaccination. These receptors were collected from an adult in good health.

This chain connects TRBV23-1 to TRBJ2-2; 9 bases are a match to TRBD1. TRBV23-1 is given ORF status, its function remaining uncertain. The CDR3 extends over 19 amino acids. Losses at the gene ends were 3 bases for V and 6 bases for J; bases not matched to a gene: 17. CDR3 in amino acids: CASSHLLSRDRVGAGELFF. DNA of the CDR3: TGCGCCAGCAGTCATTTATTGAGCCGGGACAGGGTCGGGGCCGGGGAGCTGTTTTTT.

The chain has TRBV28 and TRBJ2-5; D is unclear. The V gene's germline CDR1 is MDHEN and CDR2 SYDVKM. The ends were cut back, 4 bases at V and 0 bases at J, with 6 bases in the middle. The CDR3 has 13 residues. This CDR3 is CASSSGNQETQYF. The DNA for the CDR3 is TGTGCCAGCAGTTCGGGTAACCAAGAGACCCAGTACTTC. The whole variable domain, filled in from reference TRBV28 and TRBJ2-5, reads DVKVTQSSRYLVKRTGEKVFLECVQDMDHENMFWYRQDPGLGLRLIYFSYDVKMKEKGDIPEGYSVSREKKERFSLILESASTNQTSMYLCASSSGNQETQYFGPGTRLLVL.

This sequence joins TRBV28 and TRBJ2-7, with D uncertain. The ends were cut back, 6 bases at V and 5 bases at J, with 17 bases in the middle. The CDR3 sequence is 14 residues long. Germline lookup yields CDR1 MDHEN and CDR2 SYDVKM. The CDR3 region is CASRERPPSNEQYF. CDR3 nucleotides: TGTGCCAGCAGAGAACGGCCGCCGAGCAACGAGCAGTACTTC.

The chain combines TRBV28 with TRBJ1-2; possibly TRBD1 for D (6 bases). CDR1 is MDHEN and CDR2 is SYDVKM in the germline V gene. The ends were cut back, 6 bases at V and 4 bases at J, with 12 bases in the middle. This CDR3 has 13 amino acids. The CDR3 protein is CASRDTGPYGYTF. The CDR3 nucleotides read TGTGCCAGCAGGGATACAGGGCCCTATGGCTACACCTTC.

The chain joins TRBV19 to TRBJ1-1; TRBD1 matches at 8 bases. V lost 3 bases and J lost 0; bases outside the gene matches: 9. There are 17 residues in the CDR3. Germline V CDR1 and CDR2: LNHDA, SQIVND (reference sequence). CDR3 sequence reads: CASSIPYLQGVNTEAFF. CDR3 bases: TGTGCCAGTAGTATCCCCTATCTACAGGGGGTGAACACTGAAGCTTTCTTT.

This chain uses TRBV15 with TRBJ1-4; unclear D gene. This CDR3 comprises 16 residues. The V gene's germline CDR1 is LNHNV and CDR2 YYDKDF (reference sequence). V was trimmed by 3 bases and J by 2 bases, leaving 13 bases between them. CDR3: CATSRSRLVTNEKLFF. The CDR3 DNA sequence: TGTGCCACCAGCAGGTCCCGATTGGTGACTAATGAAAAACTGTTTTTT.

This rearrangement joins TRBV30 to TRBJ1-2; TRBD1 is a possible D gene (5 bases). Trimming left V 0 bases short and J 4 bases short, with 9 bases between. CDR3 size: 13 residues. Germline V CDR1 and CDR2: GTSNPN, SVGIG (reference sequence). In DNA form, the CDR3 reads TGTGCCTGGAGTGTATGGGACGGCTATGGCTACACCTTC. Protein sequence: CAWSVWDGYGYTF.

This rearrangement joins TRBV21-1 to TRBJ1-1; the D segment call TRBD1 is taken from the table without a DNA check. TRBV21-1 is a listed pseudogene. The length of the CDR3 is 18 residues. CDR3 in amino acids: CASSPELGQGRWYTEAFF. In DNA, the CDR3 is TGTGCCAGCAGCCCCGAATTAGGACAGGGGAGGTGGTACACTGAAGCTTTCTTT.

In this sample, this clone turned up once. This chain connects TRBV28 to TRBJ1-5, with no clear D. This CDR3 has 13 amino acids. CDR1 MDHEN and CDR2 SYDVKM come from the germline V gene. Trimming pared 6 bases from V and 7 bases from J, leaving 13 bases between. CDR3 bases: TGTGCCAGCAGGTGGGTATTCGGGCAGCCCCAGCATTTT. It codes for CASRWVFGQPQHF.

Only one count was recorded for this clone. V usage is TRBV19 and J usage is TRBJ1-1; D gene unclear. Between the trimmed V and J ends, which lost 0 bases and 6 bases, there was a span of 5 bases. CDR1 is LNHDA and CDR2 is SQIVND in the germline V gene (reference sequence). The CDR3 contains 12 residues. The CDR3 nucleotides are TGTGCCAGTAGTATAGAGGGATCTGAAGCTTTCTTT. It translates to CASSIEGSEAFF.

The rearrangement joins TRBV6-4 to TRBJ2-1, with D unresolved. The germline CDR1 and CDR2 sequences are MRHNA and SNTAGT. This CDR3 region has 13 residues. The V and J ends lost 3 bases and 7 bases respectively, with 10 bases between them. DNA for the CDR3: TGTGCCAGCAGTGAGCTAGTTTGGAATGAGCAGTTCTTC. Residues: CASSELVWNEQFF.

This clone was detected once. V usage is TRBV19 and J usage is TRBJ2-1; TRBD1 aligns across 7 bases. With V trimmed by 7 bases and J by 2 bases, 5 bases remained unmatched. From germline, CDR1 is LNHDA and CDR2 SQIVND (reference sequence). This CDR3 comprises 14 residues. The CDR3 DNA reads as TGTGCCAGTACTCTCGGGACAGCCTACAATGAGCAGTTCTTC. It is translated as CASTLGTAYNEQFF.